The 25 T cell receptor beta chains reported below all come from one sample, sequenced in a study of T-cell memory formation after mild COVID-19. TCRdb recomputed calls from the 5' RACE reads with MiXCR, one row per CDR3 protein. In the table there are 550,000 to 700,000 distinct CDR3 sequences, about 18% of which are singletons. What was sequenced was PBMCs or a T cell subset sorted from them (not recorded which). The receptors derive from an adult woman who had mild COVID-19 (a few samples of this study predate the infection). Cell type and time point are not known.

This clonotype was recorded a few times. The chain links TRBV6-4 to TRBJ2-1; 9 bases are shared with TRBD1. Germline V gene data show CDR1 as MRHNA and CDR2 as SNTAGT. The J segment lost 2 bases and the V segment lost 6 bases, leaving 8 bases of the junction unmatched. This CDR3 has 16 amino acids. Here the CDR3 reads CASSQTGTGTYNEQFF. As DNA, the CDR3 is TGTGCCAGCAGCCAAACCGGGACAGGGACCTACAATGAGCAGTTCTTC.

This clonotype has just a few counts. The chain employs TRBV6-5 and TRBJ1-3, with a tentative D call TRBD1 (6 bases). Germline V lookup: CDR1 MNHEY, CDR2 SVGAGI. This CDR3 has 17 amino acids. V dropped 5 bases and J dropped 0 bases, with 17 bases sitting between them. The CDR3 sequence is CASSQRSGHTSGNTIYF. The CDR3 bases are TGTGCCAGCAGTCAACGATCGGGACACACCTCTGGAAACACCATATATTTT.

This sequence joins TRBV2 and TRBJ2-3, with 8 nucleotides matching TRBD2. Germline assignment: CDR1 SNHLY and CDR2 FYNNEI. The CDR3 loop spans 15 amino acids. V shed 5 bases and J 1 base; nucleotides not matched to a gene: 5. As DNA, the CDR3 is TGTGCCAGCAGTAAGGCGGGGGGAGGCACAGATACGCAGTATTTT. Its translation: CASSKAGGGTDTQYF.

V gene TRBV3-1 combines with J gene TRBJ2-2; D may match TRBD1 or TRBD2 (5 bases each). Trimming took off 8 bases at V and 4 bases at J, with 11 bases between the two ends. Germline CDR1 is LGHDT and CDR2 is YNNKEL (reference sequence). The CDR3 contains 13 residues. CDR3 nucleotide sequence: TGTGCCAGCTACCCTGGGGGCACCGGGGAGCTGTTTTTT. It codes for CASYPGGTGELFF.

This clonotype was counted between two and nine times. This chain links TRBV7-9 with TRBJ2-7, with 9 bases matching TRBD1. Germline lookup yields CDR1 SEHNR and CDR2 FQNEAQ (reference sequence). The length of the CDR3 is 13 residues. This CDR3 is CALQTGGFYEQYF. The CDR3 DNA reads as TGTGCGCTCCAGACAGGGGGATTCTACGAGCAGTACTTC. Filled out from reference TRBV7-9 and TRBJ2-7, the complete variable domain reads DTGVSQNPRHKITKRGQNVTFRCDPISEHNRLYWYRQTLGQGPEFLTYFQNEAQLEKSRLLSDRFSAERPKGSFSTLEIQRTEQGDSAMYLCALQTGGFYEQYFGPGTRLTVT.

The chain combines TRBV7-9 with TRBJ2-5; tentatively, D is TRBD2 (5 bases). With 1 base removed from V and 4 bases from J, the gap between germline ends came to 19 bases. The germline gives CDR1 SEHNR, CDR2 FQNEAQ (reference sequence). CDR3 length: 17 residues. CDR3 coding DNA: TGTGCCAGCAGCTTAGGGTGGCAGATGAGGGAAGGAGAGACCCAGTACTTC. It codes for CASSLGWQMREGETQYF. Looking up the rest from reference TRBV7-9 and TRBJ2-5 gives the full variable domain: DTGVSQNPRHKITKRGQNVTFRCDPISEHNRLYWYRQTLGQGPEFLTYFQNEAQLEKSRLLSDRFSAERPKGSFSTLEIQRTEQGDSAMYLCASSLGWQMREGETQYFGPGTRLLVL.

The chain joins TRBV6-2 or TRBV6-3 to TRBJ2-7; D unresolved. Germline V gives CDR1 MNHEY, CDR2 SVGEGT. The ends were cut back, 10 bases at V and 3 bases at J, with 10 bases in the middle. This CDR3 spans 11 amino acids. The CDR3 here is CATSYSYEQYF. As DNA, the CDR3 is TGTGCCACGTCTTACAGCTACGAGCAGTACTTC.

This chain uses TRBV4-1 with TRBJ1-2, with 8 bases matching TRBD1. Losses at the gene ends were 4 bases for V and 4 bases for J; bases not matched to a gene: 11. Germline values: CDR1 MGHRA, CDR2 YSYEKL. The CDR3 is made up of 16 amino acids. The CDR3 DNA follows: TGCGCCAGCAGCCCTGCCGGGACAGGAGGTTTCTATGGCTACACCTTC. This encodes CASSPAGTGGFYGYTF.

The CDR3 DNA sequence: TGTGCCAGCAGCCAATCGACAGGGGGCCAGGGGAACACTGAAGCTTTCTTT. This codes for CASSQSTGGQGNTEAFF. The chain carries TRBV4-2 and TRBJ1-1; TRBD1 agrees at 10 bases. V trimming: 2 bases; J trimming: 1 base; junction bases outside the gene matches: 7. Germline assignment: CDR1 LGHNA and CDR2 YNFKEQ. The CDR3 covers 17 residues.

In its sample, this clonotype was seen many times. One junction end does not reproduce the germline sequence, and a read error may be involved. The chain couples TRBV7-7 to TRBJ2-3; no clear D gene. This CDR3 region has 13 residues. Looked up from germline, CDR1 is SSHAT and CDR2 is FNYEAQ (reference sequence). CDR3: CASSTDSTDTQYF. For the CDR3, the DNA is TGTGCTAGCAGCACTGACAGCACAGATACGCAGTATTTT.

This clonotype occurred a few times. This chain connects TRBV7-2 to TRBJ1-2; 9 bases match TRBD1. The CDR3 is 15 amino acids. CDR1 and CDR2 from the germline V gene are SGHTA and FQGNSA. V gave up 4 bases and J gave up 6 bases; unmatched junction bases: 9. The CDR3 nucleotides read TGTGCCAGCAGCTACGCCCTGAGACAGGGGGATGGCTACACCTTC. It yields the protein CASSYALRQGDGYTF.

The rearrangement joins TRBV18 to TRBJ1-4; D is undetermined. CDR3 length: 13 residues. Deletions cut 3 bases from V and 7 bases from J, with 9 bases between. Germline V gene lookup returns CDR1 KGHSH and CDR2 LQKENI. CDR3 residues: CASSPSGGEKLFF. The CDR3, as DNA: TGTGCCAGCTCACCCTCCGGCGGTGAAAAACTGTTTTTT.

This clonotype was observed a single time. This sequence joins TRBV24-1 and TRBJ2-1; weak D call: TRBD2 (7 bases). Germline CDR1 is KGHDR and CDR2 is SFDVKD. Trimming shortened V by 5 bases and J by 10 bases, and 29 bases separated the two germline ends. The CDR3 covers 18 residues. CDR3 coding DNA: TGTGCCACCAGTGCCTCTCCCTGGGGGGGCCCTGGAGGATACGAGCAGTTCTTC. Its protein is CATSASPWGGPGGYEQFF.

The gene calls are TRBV5-6 and TRBJ2-7; maybe TRBD1 (5 bases). The CDR3 runs 12 residues. CDR1 is SGHDT and CDR2 is YYEEEE in the germline V gene. V lost 3 bases to trimming and J lost 4 bases, with 8 bases between them. The CDR3 DNA reads TGTGCCAGCAGCTGGCAGGGTTACGAGCAGTACTTC. Protein product: CASSWQGYEQYF.

This clonotype occurred a few times. CDR3 DNA: TGTGCCAGCAGCTCCGGACAGAGAAATCAGCCCCAGCATTTT. Protein product: CASSSGQRNQPQHF. V gene TRBV28 combines with J gene TRBJ1-5; TRBD1 might be the D (6 bases). This CDR3 is built from 14 residues. Germline assignment: CDR1 MDHEN and CDR2 SYDVKM. V was clipped by 6 bases and J by 4 bases, with 13 bases between them. Drawing the rest from reference TRBV28 and TRBJ1-5, the complete variable domain is DVKVTQSSRYLVKRTGEKVFLECVQDMDHENMFWYRQDPGLGLRLIYFSYDVKMKEKGDIPEGYSVSREKKERFSLILESASTNQTSMYLCASSSGQRNQPQHFGDGTRLSIL.

The chain employs TRBV24-1 and TRBJ2-7, with TRBD1 identical over 10 bases. V lost 2 bases and J lost 5; bases outside the gene matches: 11. The CDR3 has 17 amino acids. Germline assignment: CDR1 KGHDR and CDR2 SFDVKD. In DNA, the CDR3 is TGTGCCACCAGTGATTCCCGGGGAAAGACAGGGGGCAACGAGCAGTACTTC. It yields the protein CATSDSRGKTGGNEQYF.

This sequence joins TRBV2 and TRBJ2-1; D not certain. The CDR3 contains 14 residues. CDR1 SNHLY and CDR2 FYNNEI come from the germline V gene. Trimming left V 8 bases short and J 4 bases short, with 15 bases between. This CDR3 reads CASQNRGDYNEQFF. CDR3 coding DNA: TGTGCCAGCCAGAACCGCGGTGATTACAATGAGCAGTTCTTC.

The table lists this clonotype with a few counts. The chain is built from TRBV6-5 and TRBJ2-1; TRBD2 aligns across 13 bases. Germline lookup yields CDR1 MNHEY and CDR2 SVGAGI. This CDR3 region has 17 residues. After removal of 6 bases from V and 0 bases from J, the junction contained 5 bases not matched to a gene. CDR3 DNA sequence: TGTGCCAGCAGCCCGACTAGCGGGAGGAGCTCCTACAATGAGCAGTTCTTC. Residues: CASSPTSGRSSYNEQFF.

This clonotype has just a few counts. The chain carries TRBV5-1 and TRBJ1-2; 10 bases fit TRBD1. The CDR3 is 15 residues long. Germline V CDR1 and CDR2: SGHRS, YFSETQ. J lost 10 bases, V lost 4 bases, and 13 bases had no gene match. CDR3 sequence: CASSPDTGTGVIYTF. The CDR3 DNA reads as TGCGCCAGCAGCCCTGACACCGGGACAGGGGTAATCTACACCTTC.

V usage is TRBV7-2 and J usage is TRBJ2-2; D not certain. This CDR3 comprises 13 residues. Germline V gives CDR1 SGHTA, CDR2 FQGNSA. V was clipped by 5 bases and J by 6 bases, with 10 bases between them. Here the CDR3 DNA reads TGTGCCAGCAGCCATAACAGTGCCGGGGAGCTGTTTTTT. Amino acid sequence: CASSHNSAGELFF.

This clonotype has a count of ten or more. The rearrangement uses TRBV7-2 and TRBJ2-7, with D uncertain. Trimming removed 3 bases from V and 4 bases from J, with 16 bases in between. The germline CDR1 and CDR2 sequences are SGHTA and FQGNSA. The CDR3 contains 15 residues. The CDR3 reads CASSFANSGPYEQYF. CDR3 nucleotide sequence: TGTGCCAGCAGCTTCGCTAATTCAGGACCTTACGAGCAGTACTTC.

The genes are TRBV3-1 and TRBJ1-5, with 7 bases aligning to TRBD1. Trimming took 4 bases from V and 0 from J; bases not matched to a gene: 6. The CDR3 contains 16 residues. From germline, CDR1 is LGHDT and CDR2 YNNKEL (reference sequence). The CDR3 spells CASSPGTETSNQPQHF. The DNA for the CDR3 is TGTGCCAGCAGCCCAGGGACAGAGACTAGCAATCAGCCCCAGCATTTT.

The CDR3 DNA follows: TGCGCCAGCAGCTTGGGGGTAGCGGGAGTGGGGGAGCAGTACTTC. Amino acid sequence: CASSLGVAGVGEQYF. V gene TRBV5-1 combines with J gene TRBJ2-7; 9 nucleotides line up with TRBD2. With V trimmed by 0 bases and J by 7 bases, 8 bases remained unmatched. Looked up from germline, CDR1 is SGHRS and CDR2 is YFSETQ. This CDR3 comprises 15 residues.

In this sample, this clonotype turned up a few times. The V call is TRBV4-2, the J call TRBJ2-3, with D maybe TRBD2 (6 bases). Trimming shortened V by 0 bases and J by 0 bases, and 10 bases separated the two germline ends. The germline V gene has CDR1 LGHNA and CDR2 YNFKEQ. The CDR3 has 16 amino acids. CDR3 protein: CASSQDRSGSTDTQYF. The CDR3 nucleotides are TGTGCCAGCAGCCAAGATCGGAGCGGGAGCACAGATACGCAGTATTTT.

The rearrangement links TRBV12-3 or TRBV12-4 to TRBJ1-5, with D possibly being TRBD1 (6 bases). With 6 bases removed from V and 3 bases from J, the gap between germline ends came to 12 bases. This CDR3 is 14 amino acids long. CDR3 protein: CASRFDRYNQPQHF. The CDR3 DNA follows: TGTGCCAGCAGGTTCGACAGGTACAATCAGCCCCAGCATTTT.